Following are 8 T cell receptor beta chains from one sample sequenced in a study of T cell responses to AZD1222 COVID-19 vaccine. Clones were read by immunoSEQ multiplex PCR, and TCRdb kept only the in-frame ones, dropping some. The sample lists 150,000 to 180,000 clones, 87% occurring once. The sample here was peripheral blood, taken 28 days after the second AZD1222 dose. The receptor source for this set is an adult who received the AZD1222 COVID-19 vaccine.

The chain carries TRBV28 and TRBJ1-5; D unresolved. This CDR3 contains 12 residues. Trimming pared 11 bases from V and 0 bases from J, leaving 8 bases between. Looked up from germline, CDR1 is MDHEN and CDR2 is SYDVKM. CDR3 residues: CALSVSNQPQHF. The CDR3 bases are TGTGCCTTGTCAGTTAGCAATCAGCCCCAGCATTTT.

This chain uses TRBV12-3 or TRBV12-4 with TRBJ1-1; D gene uncertain. V was trimmed by 5 bases and J by 8 bases, leaving 15 bases between them. The CDR3 spans 13 residues. CDR3 protein: CASSLRRSWEAFF. The CDR3 region has the DNA TGTGCCAGCAGTCTGAGGAGGTCCTGGGAAGCTTTCTTT.

The gene calls are TRBV21-1 and TRBJ2-7; the table's D call, TRBD1, has no DNA check behind it. TRBV21-1 is a listed pseudogene. The CDR3 sequence is 17 residues long. CDR3 amino acids: CASSKCGTGGVLHEQYF. DNA for the CDR3: TGTGCCAGCAGCAAATGTGGGACAGGGGGCGTTCTGCACGAGCAGTACTTC.

The rearrangement uses TRBV24-1 and TRBJ2-1, with a weak D call TRBD2 (5 bases). The CDR3 has 16 amino acids. Looked up from germline, CDR1 is KGHDR and CDR2 is SFDVKD. V lost 5 bases and J lost 0, with 13 bases in between. CDR3 sequence (DNA): TGTGCCACCAGTGGATTTCCTAGCCGCTCCTACAATGAGCAGTTCTTC. It yields the protein CATSGFPSRSYNEQFF.

The chain uses TRBV14 and TRBJ2-1; 14 nucleotides match TRBD2. This CDR3 comprises 15 residues. CDR1 is SGHDN and CDR2 is FVKESK in the germline V gene. V dropped 1 base and J dropped 9; count of bases not matched to a gene: 2. The CDR3, as DNA: TGTGCCAGCAGCCAAGGACTAGCGGGAGGGACTGAGCAGTTCTTC. It is translated as CASSQGLAGGTEQFF.

The chain couples TRBV7-8 to TRBJ1-5, with D perhaps matching TRBD1 (5 bases). CDR1 is SGHVS and CDR2 is FQNEAQ in the germline V gene. V lost 0 bases and J 2 bases, leaving 11 bases between the germline ends. This CDR3 contains 16 residues. The CDR3 region has the DNA TGTGCCAGCAGCTTAGCGTGGGGGGAAGGCAATCAGCCCCAGCATTTT. Protein product: CASSLAWGEGNQPQHF. The whole variable domain, filled in from reference TRBV7-8 and TRBJ1-5, reads GAGVSQSPRYKVAKRGQDVALRCDPISGHVSLFWYQQALGQGPEFLTYFQNEAQLDKSGLPSDRFFAERPEGSVSTLKIQRTQQEDSAVYLCASSLAWGEGNQPQHFGDGTRLSIL.

The chain employs TRBV11-2 and TRBJ1-5; TRBD1 might be the D (6 bases). CDR1 is SGHAT, CDR2 FQNNGV, per germline. Deletions cut 5 bases from V and 2 bases from J, with 13 bases between. The CDR3 is made up of 15 amino acids. CDR3 amino acids: CASSRGGRGNQPQHF. The CDR3 bases are TGTGCCAGCAGCCGAGGGGGTAGGGGCAATCAGCCCCAGCATTTT.

The gene calls are TRBV25-1 and TRBJ2-3, with 8 bases that match TRBD2. The CDR3 covers 15 residues. The J segment lost 4 bases and the V segment lost 8 bases, leaving 11 bases of the junction unmatched. Germline CDR1 is MGHDK and CDR2 is SYGVNS. DNA of the CDR3: TGTGCCAGCGCGCCCGGGAGGGGACCCCCAGATACGCAGTATTTT. Its translation is CASAPGRGPPDTQYF.